A single sample is the source of the 17 T cell receptor beta chains below, sequenced in a study of cytomegalovirus exposure and HLA in healthy donors. Primers for the PCR totalled 60 Vbeta and 13 Jbeta. Measured with immunoSEQ multiplex PCR; TCRdb has only the in-frame clones, and not every one. The sample records 55,000 to 85,000 clones, 70% to 80% being singletons. Specimen: PBMCs. The receptors were gathered from a man aged 18 to 29 in good health and CMV-seropositive.

The V call is TRBV14, the J call TRBJ2-7, with TRBD2 as a possible D gene (6 bases). Germline-derived CDR1 and CDR2 are SGHDN and FVKESK. Trimming left V 1 base short and J 0 bases short, with 13 bases between. The CDR3 has 16 amino acids. The chain's CDR3 is CASSQGAGLSSYEQYF. The CDR3 DNA reads TGTGCCAGCAGCCAAGGTGCGGGACTTAGCTCCTACGAGCAGTACTTC.

The chain joins TRBV5-1 to TRBJ2-1; the D gene is possibly TRBD1 (5 bases). Between the trimmed V and J ends, which lost 4 bases and 10 bases, there was a span of 12 bases. The CDR3 sequence is 12 residues long. Germline loops: CDR1 SGHRS, CDR2 YFSETQ. The CDR3, as DNA: TGCGCCAGCAGCGGGGCTCTTCCCGAGCAGTTCTTC. It yields the protein CASSGALPEQFF.

This chain uses TRBV7-9 with TRBJ1-6; D may be TRBD1 (5 bases). CDR3 size: 13 residues. Germline V gene data show CDR1 as SEHNR and CDR2 as FQNEAQ (reference sequence). Trimming removed 2 bases at V and 10 bases at J, with 9 bases between. CDR3 sequence reads: CASSLMGGSPLHF. CDR3 coding DNA: TGTGCCAGCAGCTTAATGGGGGGGTCACCCCTCCACTTT.

The rearrangement links TRBV18 to TRBJ1-2; 9 bases are shared with TRBD1. The CDR3 is 15 amino acids. CDR1 and CDR2 (germline): KGHSH, LQKENI. Germline trimming cut 3 bases from V and 5 bases from J; bases unmatched to any gene: 7. CDR3 nucleotide sequence: TGTGCCAGCTCACCCCGGACAGGGGATGATTATGGCTACACCTTC. This translates into CASSPRTGDDYGYTF.

This clone was counted once. This chain uses TRBV29-1 with TRBJ1-2; tentatively, D is TRBD1 (5 bases). In germline, CDR1 is SQVTM, CDR2 ANQGSEA. V lost 4 bases to trimming and J lost 5 bases, with 14 bases between them. The CDR3 runs to 13 residues. CDR3 amino acids: CSVAGGVGYGYTF. The DNA of the CDR3 is TGCAGCGTTGCCGGGGGGGTGGGGTATGGCTACACCTTC.

CDR3 sequence: CASSLGLRMGKPPSSYEQYF. CDR3 nucleotides: TGTGCCAGCAGCTTGGGCCTAAGGATGGGTAAACCCCCCTCCTCCTACGAGCAGTACTTC. This sequence joins TRBV27 and TRBJ2-7, with unresolved D. V shed 6 bases and J shed 0 bases, with 30 bases lying between them. This CDR3 contains 20 residues. Germline V gene lookup returns CDR1 MNHEY and CDR2 SMNVEV (reference sequence).

This sequence joins TRBV19 and TRBJ1-1; D remains unclear. The CDR3 has 13 residues. Trimming stripped 4 bases from V and 8 bases from J, with 14 bases between. Per germline, CDR1 LNHDA and CDR2 SQIVND (reference sequence). The CDR3 region is CASSRLAQLEAFF. The DNA of the CDR3 is TGTGCCAGTAGTAGGCTGGCCCAGTTAGAAGCTTTCTTT.

The V gene is TRBV6-5, the J gene TRBJ1-1, with no clear D. Looked up from germline, CDR1 is MNHEY and CDR2 is SVGAGI. The CDR3 length is 13 residues. The germline V and J ends were trimmed by 0 bases and 6 bases, with 8 bases remaining between them. This CDR3 is CASSYSEAPEAFF. The CDR3 DNA is TGTGCCAGCAGTTACTCGGAGGCTCCTGAAGCTTTCTTT.

The chain employs TRBV5-1 and TRBJ2-7, with 7 positions matching TRBD1. There are 16 residues in the CDR3. J gave up 2 bases and V 3 bases, and 11 bases lay outside the gene matches. Germline CDR1 and CDR2: SGHRS and YFSETQ. The CDR3 bases are TGCGCCAGCAGCTCTGGGTTCGGACAGGTGACCTACGAGCAGTACTTC. Encoded protein: CASSSGFGQVTYEQYF.

This chain connects TRBV14 to TRBJ1-1, with 7 bases aligning to TRBD1. The V gene's germline CDR1 is SGHDN and CDR2 FVKESK. The junction had 6 bases not matched to a gene; V was cut back by 4 bases and J by 1 base. CDR3 length: 15 amino acids. The chain's CDR3 is CASSRTRTGNTEAFF. The CDR3, as DNA: TGTGCCAGCAGCCGTACGAGGACAGGGAACACTGAAGCTTTCTTT.

In this sample, this clone turned up a few times. The V gene is TRBV5-1, the J gene TRBJ2-7; weak D call: TRBD1 (5 bases). The CDR3 spans 14 residues. V was pared by 4 bases and J by 2 bases, with 13 bases between. The germline V gene has CDR1 SGHRS and CDR2 YFSETQ. For the CDR3, the DNA is TGCGCCAGCAGCGAGACAGTTGGTCCCTACGAGCAGTACTTC. It is translated as CASSETVGPYEQYF.

The V and J genes are TRBV10-3 and TRBJ1-5; 7 bases map to TRBD1. V was clipped by 10 bases and J by 4 bases; unmatched bases: 4. The CDR3 is 12 amino acids. The germline V gene has CDR1 ENHRY and CDR2 SYGVKD. CDR3 amino acids: CATRDSNQPQHF. The CDR3 region has the DNA TGTGCCACACGGGACAGTAATCAGCCCCAGCATTTT.

This clone was detected once. This chain uses TRBV19 with TRBJ1-4; no definite D call. CDR1 is LNHDA and CDR2 is SQIVND in the germline V gene (reference sequence). There are 12 residues in the CDR3. The V and J ends lost 8 bases and 8 bases respectively, with 12 bases between them. Here the CDR3 DNA reads TGTGCCAGTTCTTATATCCGGGAAAAACTGTTTTTT. Protein: CASSYIREKLFF.

The chain uses TRBV19 and TRBJ2-7; D might be TRBD2 (5 bases). The CDR3 runs to 13 residues. Between the trimmed V and J ends, which lost 4 bases and 5 bases, there was a span of 12 bases. Per germline, CDR1 LNHDA and CDR2 SQIVND (reference sequence). The CDR3 loop reads CASSSGLGNEQYF. The CDR3 coding sequence is TGTGCCAGTAGTAGCGGGCTAGGGAACGAGCAGTACTTC. The variable domain in full, completed from reference TRBV19 and TRBJ2-7, reads DGGITQSPKYLFRKEGQNVTLSCEQNLNHDAMYWYRQDPGQGLRLIYYSQIVNDFQKGDIAEGYSVSREKKESFPLTVTSAQKNPTAFYLCASSSGLGNEQYFGPGTRLTVT.

The rearrangement uses TRBV6-5 and TRBJ2-1; a possible D gene is TRBD1 (7 bases). The CDR3 has 16 amino acids. Trimming removed 1 base from V and 10 bases from J, with 20 bases in between. Germline CDR1 MNHEY, CDR2 SVGAGI. CDR3 nucleotides: TGTGCCAGCAGTTACTACCCAATAGGACAGGCGGGAGAGCAGTTCTTC. Translating it yields CASSYYPIGQAGEQFF.

The chain has TRBV30 and TRBJ2-1; D might be TRBD2 (6 bases). Germline values: CDR1 GTSNPN, CDR2 SVGIG (reference sequence). V was pared by 4 bases and J by 1 base, with 20 bases between. This CDR3 spans 17 amino acids. The CDR3 is CAWTPIKGGESYNEQFF. The DNA for the CDR3 is TGTGCCTGGACCCCCATTAAGGGAGGAGAATCCTACAATGAGCAGTTCTTC.

The gene calls are TRBV6-5 and TRBJ2-7; 14 nucleotides align to TRBD2. The CDR3 is 16 amino acids. The germline gives CDR1 MNHEY, CDR2 SVGAGI. The trim removed 0 bases at V and 4 bases at J, leaving 2 bases unmatched. The CDR3: CASSYSGTSGSYEQYF. The CDR3 region has the DNA TGTGCCAGCAGTTACTCAGGGACTAGCGGGAGTTACGAGCAGTACTTC.